A single sample gave rise to the 4 T cell receptor beta chains below, sequenced in a study of T cell responses to AZD1222 COVID-19 vaccine. Repertoires were generated with immunoSEQ multiplex PCR, while TCRdb's copy carries only in-frame clones and drops some. This table holds more than 85,000 clones, approximately 84% found once. The sequencing used peripheral blood, collected 28 days after the second AZD1222 dose. These TCRs come from an adult who received the AZD1222 COVID-19 vaccine.

In this sample, this clone turned up once. The V call is TRBV3-1 (or the pseudogene TRBV3-2), the J call TRBJ1-4, with no clear D. This CDR3 spans 13 amino acids. The V gene lost 4 bases and the J gene lost 5 bases, with 8 bases spanning the gap. Germline CDR1 reads LGHDT; CDR2 reads YNNKEL (reference sequence). The CDR3 spells CASSPRPNEKLFF. CDR3 DNA: TGTGCCAGCAGCCCCAGGCCAAATGAAAAACTGTTTTTT.

The V and J genes are TRBV6-2 or TRBV6-3 and TRBJ1-1; D is ambiguous. V lost 0 bases and J lost 4, with 9 bases in between. This CDR3 has 14 amino acids. Germline assignment: CDR1 MNHEY and CDR2 SVGEGT. The CDR3, as DNA: TGTGCCAGCAGTTACTCGTATCGCGGCACTGAAGCTTTCTTT. It specifies CASSYSYRGTEAFF.

This chain links TRBV3-1 (or the pseudogene TRBV3-2) with TRBJ1-4; maybe TRBD1 (5 bases). The CDR3 extends over 16 amino acids. CDR1 and CDR2 (germline): LGHDT, YNNKEL (reference sequence). V was pared by 0 bases and J by 4 bases, with 12 bases between. The CDR3 protein is CASSQDRRVGNEKLFF. The CDR3 nucleotides are TGTGCCAGCAGCCAAGACCGCAGGGTTGGTAATGAAAAACTGTTTTTT.

This clone appeared once. The chain employs TRBV5-1 and TRBJ1-2; TRBD1 agrees at 8 bases. CDR3 length: 15 residues. With V trimmed by 0 bases and J by 6 bases, 7 bases remained unmatched. CDR1 and CDR2 from the germline V gene are SGHRS and YFSETQ. DNA for the CDR3: TGCGCCAGCAGCTTGGTTTTATCGGACAGGGATGGCTACACCTTC. It codes for CASSLVLSDRDGYTF.